Each of the 18 T cell receptor beta chains below was sequenced from the same sample in a study of breast tumors, draining lymph nodes, adjacent tissues. TCRdb called the multiplex PCR reads again in MiXCR, with one record for every CDR3 protein. Of about 220,000 distinct CDR3 sequences in the sample, nearly 35% are singletons; the top ten hold over 3.5%. The lymph nodes were axillary draining lymph nodes from breast cancer patients. The sequenced sample was axillary lymph node tissue. The source of these receptors is a female donor with breast cancer. Some clones in this sample may be carry-over from other donors' samples.

This chain uses TRBV10-3 with TRBJ1-4, with 8 bases lining up with TRBD1. With 11 bases clipped from V and 12 bases from J, the junction kept 14 bases outside the gene matches. In germline, CDR1 is ENHRY, CDR2 SYGVKD. The CDR3 is 13 amino acids. The CDR3: CAASVGTGGELFF. The CDR3, as DNA: TGTGCCGCCAGTGTGGGGACAGGAGGGGAACTGTTTTTT.

The J gene is TRBJ2-6, the V gene TRBV12-3 or TRBV12-4, with 7 bases identical to TRBD1. The CDR3 covers 18 residues. V lost 4 bases and J lost 4; bases outside the gene matches: 13. The CDR3 DNA follows: TGTGCCAGCAGTTCCCCTTTAGGTGACAGGGCCGGGGCCAACGTCCTGACTTTC. It translates to CASSSPLGDRAGANVLTF.

A remark on this clonotype: This may come from a read error, since a much larger clone is one base off. The chain is built from TRBV25-1 and TRBJ1-1; 8 positions agree with TRBD1. The CDR3 loop spans 15 amino acids. Germline V CDR1 and CDR2: MGHDK, SYGVNS. The CDR3 loop reads CATSVGTGGRTEALF. The CDR3 DNA follows: TGTGCCACCAGTGTAGGAACAGGGGGACGCACTGAAGCTCTCTTT.

At least ten counts were recorded for this clonotype. The rearrangement joins TRBV4-1 to TRBJ2-1, with 7 bases lining up with TRBD1. The germline CDR1 and CDR2 sequences are MGHRA and YSYEKL. CDR3 length equals 17 residues. V trimming: 3 bases; J trimming: 2 bases; junction bases outside the gene matches: 10. For the CDR3, the DNA is TGCGCCAGCAGCCATATCATACGACAGGGACCCTACAATGAGCAGTTCTTC. Translating it yields CASSHIIRQGPYNEQFF.

This clonotype was seen just once. The V call is TRBV19, the J call TRBJ1-1; the D gene is possibly TRBD1 (6 bases). Germline values: CDR1 LNHDA, CDR2 SQIVND (reference sequence). The CDR3 is 13 amino acids. V lost 5 bases to trimming and J lost 2 bases, with 9 bases between them. CDR3: CASSPGTNTEAFF. CDR3 DNA sequence: TGTGCCAGTAGTCCCGGGACAAACACTGAAGCTTTCTTT.

The chain joins TRBV7-2 to TRBJ1-1, with no clear D. From germline, CDR1 is SGHTA and CDR2 FQGNSA. Trimming removed 1 base from V and 0 bases from J, with 12 bases in between. This CDR3 region has 16 residues. CDR3 loop: CASSLDSRKMNTEAFF. The CDR3 DNA is TGTGCCAGCAGCTTAGATTCCCGAAAAATGAACACTGAAGCTTTCTTT. Based on the CDR3 plus reference TRBV7-2 and TRBJ1-1, the full variable domain is GAGVSQSPSNKVTEKGKDVELRCDPISGHTALYWYRQSLGQGLEFLIYFQGNSAPDKSGLPSDRFSAERTGGSVSTLTIQRTQQEDSAVYLCASSLDSRKMNTEAFFGQGTRLTVV.

The table lists this clonotype with a count of one. The rearrangement joins TRBV6-5 to TRBJ2-3; TRBD1 matches 7 bases. V lost 6 bases and J lost 2; bases outside the gene matches: 5. The CDR3 runs 14 residues. Germline V CDR1 and CDR2: MNHEY, SVGAGI. As DNA, the CDR3 is TGTGCCAGCAGCTCACAGGGGCTCACAGATACGCAGTATTTT. This translates into CASSSQGLTDTQYF.

This clonotype was counted at least ten times. J is TRBJ2-1 and V is TRBV6-5; the D gene is possibly TRBD2 (7 bases). The CDR3 is 14 amino acids. Germline assignment: CDR1 MNHEY and CDR2 SVGAGI. Trimming pared 6 bases from V and 7 bases from J, leaving 16 bases between. The CDR3 region is CASRHMRGRNEQFF. Here the CDR3 DNA reads TGTGCCAGCAGACACATGCGGGGGCGAAATGAGCAGTTCTTC.

The sample holds many counts of this clonotype. V and J are TRBV5-1 and TRBJ2-7, with D tentatively TRBD1 (6 bases). V was shortened by 4 bases and J by 5 bases, with 13 bases between the two germline ends. The germline V gene encodes CDR1 SGHRS and CDR2 YFSETQ. CDR3 length equals 13 residues. CDR3 in DNA: TGCGCCAGCAGCACCGCACAGGGAAACGAGCAGTACTTC. Translating gives CASSTAQGNEQYF.

The sample holds many counts of this clonotype. The gene calls are TRBV19 and TRBJ2-7; the D is unclear. This CDR3 spans 13 amino acids. V was clipped by 3 bases and J by 6 bases, with 12 bases between them. Germline V gene lookup returns CDR1 LNHDA and CDR2 SQIVND (reference sequence). This CDR3 is CASSIWLQSEQYF. The CDR3 DNA sequence: TGTGCCAGTAGTATTTGGCTTCAGAGCGAGCAGTACTTC.

This sequence joins TRBV28 and TRBJ2-1, with 11 bases that match TRBD2. The CDR3 runs 12 residues. Germline V gene lookup returns CDR1 MDHEN and CDR2 SYDVKM. The V segment lost 7 bases and the J segment 12 bases; nucleotides outside the gene matches: 5. The CDR3: CASKFLAGGQFF. The CDR3, as DNA: TGTGCCAGCAAATTTCTAGCGGGAGGGCAGTTCTTC.

The rearrangement links TRBV7-9 to TRBJ1-5, with a tentative D call TRBD1 (5 bases). The germline gives CDR1 SEHNR, CDR2 FQNEAQ (reference sequence). This CDR3 region has 16 residues. With 2 bases removed from V and 3 bases from J, the gap between germline ends came to 14 bases. The DNA for the CDR3 is TGTGCCAGCAGCTTACTGGGACGGGCGGACAATCAGCCCCAGCATTTT. Translating gives CASSLLGRADNQPQHF.

The gene calls are TRBV5-1 and TRBJ2-3, with a weak D call TRBD1 (5 bases). Germline loops: CDR1 SGHRS, CDR2 YFSETQ. CDR3 length: 14 residues. V was shortened by 0 bases and J by 5 bases, with 10 bases between the two germline ends. CDR3 in amino acids: CASSLVVQVDTQYF. In nucleotides, the CDR3 is TGCGCCAGCAGCTTGGTGGTACAGGTAGATACGCAGTATTTT.

This clonotype was counted many times. V usage is TRBV9 and J usage is TRBJ2-7; the D gene is possibly TRBD2 (5 bases). CDR1 and CDR2 (germline): SGDLS, YYNGEE. The V and J ends lost 4 bases and 2 bases respectively, with 13 bases between them. The CDR3 is 14 residues long. The CDR3 nucleotides are TGTGCCAGCAGCCCGGGGAATGCCCCCTACGAGCAGTACTTC. Its protein product is CASSPGNAPYEQYF.

Points on this clonotype: Possible read error: a much larger clone is one base away. The chain has TRBV20-1 and TRBJ2-4; 11 bases fit TRBD1. Looked up from germline, CDR1 is DFQATT and CDR2 is SNEGSKA (reference sequence). The CDR3 is made up of 16 amino acids. CDR3 DNA sequence: TGCAGTGCTAGGAACCGGGACAGGGGGGCTCGGGACATTCGGTACTTC. It specifies CSARNRDRGARDIRYF.

This clonotype was detected only a few times. A read error may account for a junction end that differs from germline. V and J are TRBV12-3 or TRBV12-4 and TRBJ2-3; D uncertain. This CDR3 is built from 14 residues. CDR3 sequence: CASSSPPVTNTQYF. The CDR3 coding sequence is TGTGCCAGCAGTTCCCCCCCCGTCACAAATACGCAGTATTTT.

This clonotype was counted at least ten times. The rearrangement joins TRBV5-8 to TRBJ2-3, with a tentative D call TRBD1 (6 bases). Trimming shortened V by 4 bases and J by 0 bases, and 12 bases separated the two germline ends. This CDR3 region has 15 residues. Per the germline V gene, CDR1 is SGHTS and CDR2 is YDEGEE. CDR3 nucleotide sequence: TGTGCCAGCAGCACTGGACAGAAGAGCACAGATACGCAGTATTTT. Translation: CASSTGQKSTDTQYF.

This clonotype was detected ten times or more. This chain connects TRBV29-1 to TRBJ1-2; 11 bases are shared with TRBD1. Unmatched junction bases numbered 11, after V lost 7 bases and J lost 10 bases. The CDR3 contains 13 residues. CDR1 SQVTM and CDR2 ANQGSEA come from the germline V gene. CDR3 nucleotide sequence: TGCAGCGCACTAGGGGACAGGGGGTCTGACTACACCTTC. Translating gives CSALGDRGSDYTF.